This T cell receptor beta chain was captured in a study of blood T cells in healthy people across ages. A J-beta primer mix and a sample-barcoded 5' primer were used in a second PCR of roughly 6 to 12 cycles. One entry per CDR3 protein results from TCRdb running MiXCR on the 5' RACE reads. The repertoire holds about 620,000 distinct CDR3 sequences, 52% seen once, with around an eighth in the top ten. This clonotype showed up just once. This CDR3 has 16 amino acids. The V gene's germline CDR1 is DFQATT and CDR2 SNEGSKA (reference sequence). V was pared by 3 bases and J by 3 bases, with 6 bases of the junction left unmatched.

The V and J genes are TRBV20-1 and TRBJ2-6, with 9 bases that match TRBD1. The source of this sequence is a woman of 80 years or more in good health. Source material: blood. The CDR3 nucleotides read TGCAGTGCTAGGGGGGACAGGGAGTTTGGGGCCAACGTCCTGACTTTC. Protein: CSARGDREFGANVLTF.